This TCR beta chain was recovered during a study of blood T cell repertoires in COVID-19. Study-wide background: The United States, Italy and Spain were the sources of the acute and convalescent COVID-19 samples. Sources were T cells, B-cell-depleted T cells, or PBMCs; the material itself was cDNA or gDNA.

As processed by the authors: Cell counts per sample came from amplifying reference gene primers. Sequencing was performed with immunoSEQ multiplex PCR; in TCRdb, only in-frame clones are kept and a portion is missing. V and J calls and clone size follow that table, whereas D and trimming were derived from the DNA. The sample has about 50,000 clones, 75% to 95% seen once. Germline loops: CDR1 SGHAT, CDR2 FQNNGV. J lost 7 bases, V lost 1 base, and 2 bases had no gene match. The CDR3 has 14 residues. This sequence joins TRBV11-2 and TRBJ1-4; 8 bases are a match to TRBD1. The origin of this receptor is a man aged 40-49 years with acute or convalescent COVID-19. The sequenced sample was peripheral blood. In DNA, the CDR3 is TGTGCCAGCAGCTTAGGACAGGGGAGTGAAAAACTGTTTTTT. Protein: CASSLGQGSEKLFF.